This T cell receptor beta chain was sequenced in a study of cytomegalovirus exposure and HLA in healthy donors. This clone was seen a handful of times. Primers included in the PCR were 60 Vbeta and 13 Jbeta primers. Repertoires were generated with immunoSEQ multiplex PCR, while TCRdb's copy carries only in-frame clones and drops some. The profile covers approximately 150,000 clones, with roughly 70% appearing a single time and 2.5% to 3.5% taken by the ten largest. The germline V gene encodes CDR1 ENHRY and CDR2 SYGVKD. The trim removed 10 bases at V and 3 bases at J, leaving 6 bases unmatched. This CDR3 region has 14 residues.

The genes are TRBV10-3 and TRBJ2-1; 10 nucleotides align to TRBD2. This receptor was taken from a male donor in good health and CMV-seronegative. Material for sequencing was PBMCs. The CDR3 DNA sequence: TGTGCCACCCCTGAGCGGGAGGGCTACAATGAGCAGTTCTTC. Amino acids: CATPEREGYNEQFF.